This T cell receptor (beta chain) was obtained from a study of CD8 T cells in Susac syndrome. The authors negatively isolated CD8+ and CD4+ T cells and FACS-enriched TEMRA cells. After extraction with the RNeasy kit, roughly 0.45 to 1 ug of the RNA was reverse transcribed using random hexamers. The authors amplified TCR beta CDR3 across 54 Vbeta and 13 Jbeta using immunoSEQ multiplex PCR. Each CDR3 protein is one row after TCRdb ran MiXCR on the immunoSEQ multiplex PCR reads. Of about 240,000 distinct CDR3 sequences listed, about 96% are singletons. With regard to this clonotype: Its antigen is undetermined.

Regarding the study as a whole: The authors found no clonal expansion in Susac syndrome CD4+ T cell repertoires.

The CDR3 is 15 residues long. The germline V and J ends were trimmed by 3 bases and 2 bases, with 12 bases remaining between them. Looked up from germline, CDR1 is MNHNS and CDR2 is SASEGT. Source material: CD4+ T cells from PBMCs. The chain employs TRBV6-1 and TRBJ2-3; D perhaps matches TRBD1 (5 bases). The source of this sequence is a human donor with Susac syndrome. The CDR3 here is CASSDFDSTTDTQYF. DNA for the CDR3: TGTGCCAGCAGTGACTTCGACAGCACCACAGATACGCAGTATTTT.